This T cell receptor (beta chain) derives from a study of blood T cells in healthy people across ages. General observations from the study: Expanded clonotype changes were possibly confounded by unknown donor CMV status. Diversity of TCR beta per million T cells declined in a roughly linear way with age.

For the second PCR, which ran for about 6 to 11 cycles, a sample-barcoded 5' primer and a J-beta primer mix were used. Each cDNA was tagged by a template-switch adaptor containing 12 random nucleotides. From the 5' RACE reads, TCRdb called clonotypes with MiXCR, one entry per CDR3 protein. The sample consists of about 620,000 distinct CDR3 sequences, around 52% of them appearing once. Looked up from germline, CDR1 is MNHEY and CDR2 is SVGAGI. The CDR3 sequence is 12 residues long. Comment on this clonotype: Antigen: not known. Germline and junction disagree at one end, which may indicate a read error.

PBMCs were isolated at a quantity of at least 6 million per sample. The sample was blood. This clonotype originated in an elderly woman in good health. The chain links TRBV6-5 to TRBJ2-3; 9 positions agree with TRBD1. The CDR3 nucleotides read TGCGCCAGCAGTGGACAGGGGGATACGCAGTATTTT. It specifies CASSGQGDTQYF.